Listed here are 6 T cell receptor beta chains from one sample, sequenced in a study of human T cells and chemical hapten exposure. The sample's time point: patch test 2, 6 weeks after DPC sensitization. Treatment defined: therapeutic diphenylcyclopropenone sensitization with weekly scalp DPC. Each CDR3 protein gets one entry after TCRdb re-called the RACE reads with MiXCR. This table has approximately 100,000 distinct CDR3 sequences, more than 7% appearing once. Sequencing used whole blood, obtained in connection with sensitization to the hapten diphenylcyclopropenone (DPC). The receptor set was obtained from a woman aged 40 to 50 with alopecia areata. Some clones in this sample may be carry-over from other donors' samples.

In this sample, this clonotype turned up many times. The chain recombines TRBV30 with TRBJ2-7, with D perhaps TRBD1 or TRBD2 (5 bases each). This CDR3 is 12 amino acids long. The germline V and J ends were trimmed by 2 bases and 6 bases, with 11 bases remaining between them. Per the germline V gene, CDR1 is GTSNPN and CDR2 is SVGIG (reference sequence). The CDR3 sequence: CAWSSSGTEQYF. The CDR3 DNA reads as TGTGCCTGGAGTTCGTCGGGGACCGAGCAGTACTTC.

This clonotype was counted a few times. This sequence joins TRBV11-2 and TRBJ2-1, with unresolved D. Germline V lookup: CDR1 SGHAT, CDR2 FQNNGV. This CDR3 is built from 13 residues. Trimming took off 2 bases at V and 8 bases at J, with 10 bases between the two ends. In DNA form, the CDR3 reads TGTGCCAGCAGCTTACTGGGTGTCCATGAGCAGTTCTTC. This sequence encodes CASSLLGVHEQFF.

The chain combines TRBV7-9 with TRBJ2-3; 9 nucleotides align to TRBD1. Germline V gene lookup returns CDR1 SEHNR and CDR2 FQNEAQ (reference sequence). CDR3 length equals 15 residues. With V trimmed by 3 bases and J by 0 bases, 1 base remained unmatched. The CDR3, as DNA: TGTGCCAGCAGCTTGGGGACAGGGAGCACAGATACGCAGTATTTT. Protein sequence: CASSLGTGSTDTQYF. The full variable domain, with the rest looked up from reference TRBV7-9 and TRBJ2-3, is DTGVSQNPRHKITKRGQNVTFRCDPISEHNRLYWYRQTLGQGPEFLTYFQNEAQLEKSRLLSDRFSAERPKGSFSTLEIQRTEQGDSAMYLCASSLGTGSTDTQYFGPGTRLTVL.

The CDR3 here is CSAPPRTGDYGELFF. As DNA, the CDR3 is TGCAGTGCACCGCCCCGGACAGGGGATTACGGGGAGCTGTTTTTT. V gene TRBV20-1 combines with J gene TRBJ2-2; 9 bases line up with TRBD1. Trimming took 6 bases from V and 7 from J; bases not matched to a gene: 12. This CDR3 is built from 15 residues. The germline gives CDR1 DFQATT, CDR2 SNEGSKA (reference sequence).

This clonotype has only a few counts. The chain uses TRBV14 and TRBJ2-5; D may be TRBD2 (6 bases). The CDR3 consists of 13 residues. Trimming pared 6 bases from V and 3 bases from J, leaving 11 bases between. In germline, CDR1 is SGHDN, CDR2 FVKESK. CDR3 protein: CASRRDGEETQYF. The CDR3 nucleotides read TGTGCCAGCAGGCGGGACGGGGAAGAGACCCAGTACTTC.

The gene calls are TRBV9 and TRBJ1-6; no clear D gene. Germline V CDR1 and CDR2: SGDLS, YYNGEE. CDR3 size: 12 residues. Trimming pared 3 bases from V and 4 bases from J, leaving 2 bases between. The CDR3 protein is CASSGYNSPLHF. The CDR3 DNA reads TGTGCCAGCAGCGGGTATAATTCACCCCTCCACTTT. The full variable domain, with the rest looked up from reference TRBV9 and TRBJ1-6, is DSGVTQTPKHLITATGQRVTLRCSPRSGDLSVYWYQQSLDQGLQFLIQYYNGEERAKGNILERFSAQQFPDLHSELNLSSLELGDSALYFCASSGYNSPLHFGNGTRLTVT.